The 32 T cell receptor beta chains in this list originate from one sample, sequenced in a study of blood T cell repertoires in COVID-19. Sequencing was performed with immunoSEQ multiplex PCR; in TCRdb, only in-frame clones are kept and a portion is missing. The sample lists approximately 210,000 clones; 82% were seen once. The sequencing input was PBMCs or T cells enriched from blood (not recorded which). The receptor set was obtained from a woman aged 55-70 years who had recovered from COVID-19.

This rearrangement joins TRBV3-1 (or the pseudogene TRBV3-2) to TRBJ2-7; no clear D gene. The CDR3 consists of 15 residues. V was shortened by 1 base and J by 9 bases, with 19 bases between the two germline ends. Germline lookup yields CDR1 LGHDT and CDR2 YNNKEL (reference sequence). The CDR3: CASSQGYPQPTRQYF. CDR3 nucleotides: TGTGCCAGCAGCCAAGGGTACCCGCAACCTACGAGGCAGTACTTC.

The chain recombines TRBV5-1 with TRBJ2-3; TRBD2 aligns across 10 bases. The CDR3 sequence is 17 residues long. V lost 1 base to trimming and J lost 5 bases; unmatched junction nucleotides: 10. Germline assignment: CDR1 SGHRS and CDR2 YFSETQ. This chain's CDR3 is CASSLRPVASGGDTQYF. The CDR3 coding sequence is TGCGCCAGCAGCTTGCGCCCCGTGGCTAGCGGGGGAGATACGCAGTATTTT.

The sample holds many counts of this clone. V usage is TRBV3-1 (or the pseudogene TRBV3-2) and J usage is TRBJ2-7, with D tentatively TRBD2 (5 bases). The germline V and J ends were trimmed by 1 base and 6 bases, with 16 bases remaining between them. This CDR3 is 15 amino acids long. Germline-derived CDR1 and CDR2 are LGHDT and YNNKEL (reference sequence). The DNA of the CDR3 is TGTGCCAGCAGCCAAGTTTCCAGCGAGGGTGGCGAGCAGTACTTC. Its protein is CASSQVSSEGGEQYF.

This sequence joins TRBV25-1 and TRBJ1-5; possibly TRBD1 for D (5 bases). The CDR3 is made up of 14 amino acids. Trimming shortened V by 4 bases and J by 7 bases, and 14 bases separated the two germline ends. CDR1 and CDR2 (germline): MGHDK, SYGVNS. The CDR3 spells CASSGGGLGQPQHF. Here the CDR3 DNA reads TGTGCCAGCAGTGGGGGCGGCTTAGGACAGCCCCAGCATTTT.

The J gene is TRBJ2-1, the V gene TRBV19; a weak D match, TRBD2 (5 bases). V was cut by 1 base and J by 1 base, with 11 bases left in between. This CDR3 spans 16 amino acids. Germline loops: CDR1 LNHDA, CDR2 SQIVND (reference sequence). The CDR3 is CASSIARRTSYNEQFF. DNA of the CDR3: TGTGCCAGTAGTATAGCGCGACGGACTTCCTACAATGAGCAGTTCTTC.

The chain recombines TRBV19 with TRBJ1-1; a weak D match, TRBD1 (5 bases). Germline assignment: CDR1 LNHDA and CDR2 SQIVND (reference sequence). The length of the CDR3 is 13 residues. Between the trimmed V and J ends, which lost 6 bases and 1 base, there was a span of 9 bases. CDR3 in amino acids: CASRSTGNTEAFF. CDR3 coding DNA: TGTGCCAGTAGGAGTACAGGGAACACTGAAGCTTTCTTT.

This sequence joins TRBV7-6 and TRBJ2-3; a possible D gene is TRBD1 (6 bases). This CDR3 has 16 amino acids. V lost 5 bases, J lost 2 bases, and 17 bases lay in between. CDR1 SGHVS and CDR2 FNYEAQ come from the germline V gene. This CDR3 reads CASSQPVDRNTDTQYF. Here the CDR3 DNA reads TGTGCCAGCAGCCAACCGGTAGACAGGAACACAGATACGCAGTATTTT.

The chain employs TRBV13 and TRBJ2-2; D is undetermined. Germline V CDR1 and CDR2: PRHDT, FYEKMQ (reference sequence). The germline V and J ends were trimmed by 5 bases and 2 bases, with 3 bases remaining between them. This CDR3 comprises 12 residues. CDR3 DNA: TGTGCCAGCAGCCTTAACACCGGGGAGCTGTTTTTT. This gives the protein CASSLNTGELFF.

V usage is TRBV30 and J usage is TRBJ1-1; tentatively, D is TRBD1 (5 bases). Trimming took 2 bases from V and 5 from J, leaving 9 bases between them. CDR1 and CDR2 from the germline V gene are GTSNPN and SVGIG (reference sequence). The CDR3 has 12 amino acids. CDR3 bases: TGTGCCTGGAGTAAGGGGTGGACTGAAGCTTTCTTT. Translation gives CAWSKGWTEAFF.

The rearrangement links TRBV4-3 to TRBJ1-1; D gene uncertain. The length of the CDR3 is 15 residues. Trimming took 0 bases from V and 0 from J, leaving 8 bases between them. Germline V CDR1 and CDR2: LGHNA, YSLEER. CDR3 in amino acids: CASSQDLVVNTEAFF. The CDR3 region has the DNA TGCGCCAGCAGCCAAGATCTAGTTGTGAACACTGAAGCTTTCTTT.

The genes are TRBV2 and TRBJ1-2; D is possibly TRBD1 (6 bases). Germline V gives CDR1 SNHLY, CDR2 FYNNEI. The length of the CDR3 is 13 residues. V lost 8 bases to trimming and J lost 4 bases, with 14 bases between them. CDR3 sequence reads: CASEQGVGYGYTF. The CDR3 DNA reads TGTGCCAGCGAACAGGGTGTGGGCTATGGCTACACCTTC.

V usage is TRBV4-1 and J usage is TRBJ2-7, with 9 bases matching TRBD2. The V and J ends lost 2 bases and 4 bases, in that order; junction bases with no gene match: 6. The length of the CDR3 is 15 residues. Germline V gene data show CDR1 as MGHRA and CDR2 as YSYEKL. CDR3: CASSQSASGVYEQYF. The CDR3 coding sequence is TGCGCCAGCAGCCAATCGGCTAGCGGGGTATACGAGCAGTACTTC.

This clone was detected only once. The rearrangement uses TRBV7-9 and TRBJ2-2; 7 bases are a match to TRBD1. The CDR3 extends over 18 amino acids. V shed 6 bases, J shed 1 base, and the junction held 14 bases outside the gene matches. The germline CDR1 and CDR2 sequences are SEHNR and FQNEAQ (reference sequence). This CDR3 reads CASRLQSRGSWNTGELFF. The CDR3, as DNA: TGTGCCAGCAGGTTACAATCCAGGGGGTCGTGGAACACCGGGGAGCTGTTTTTT.

At least ten counts were recorded for this clone. The J gene is TRBJ2-7, the V gene TRBV6-5; 10 nucleotides line up with TRBD1. The CDR3 is made up of 14 amino acids. The germline V gene has CDR1 MNHEY and CDR2 SVGAGI. V gave up 7 bases and J gave up 4 bases; unmatched junction bases: 7. The CDR3 reads CASTRTGGGYEQYF. CDR3 DNA sequence: TGTGCCAGCACTCGGACAGGGGGTGGTTACGAGCAGTACTTC.

The rearrangement links TRBV27 to TRBJ1-6, with no clear D. Per germline, CDR1 MNHEY and CDR2 SMNVEV (reference sequence). There are 15 residues in the CDR3. The ends were cut back, 0 bases at V and 9 bases at J, with 12 bases in the middle. CDR3 protein: CASSLSRVEGSPLHF. CDR3 coding DNA: TGTGCCAGCAGTTTATCACGGGTTGAAGGTTCACCCCTCCACTTT.

In this sample, this clone turned up once. This chain joins TRBV2 and TRBJ1-5; no reliable D call. The V end was cut by 4 bases, the J end by 0 bases, with 4 bases between. The V gene's germline CDR1 is SNHLY and CDR2 FYNNEI. The CDR3 covers 13 residues. The CDR3 DNA reads TGTGCCAGCAGTGTCTATAGCAATCAGCCCCAGCATTTT. Amino acid sequence: CASSVYSNQPQHF.

The chain recombines TRBV12-5 with TRBJ2-1; 9 bases match TRBD1. The junction had 3 bases not matched to a gene; V was cut back by 6 bases and J by 0 bases. This CDR3 has 15 residues. Germline CDR1 is LGHNT and CDR2 is FRNRAP. CDR3 loop: CASGLTGGSYNEQFF. The CDR3 DNA follows: TGTGCTAGTGGCCTGACAGGGGGCTCCTACAATGAGCAGTTCTTC. Drawing the rest from reference TRBV12-5 and TRBJ2-1, the complete variable domain is DARVTQTPRHKVTEMGQEVTMRCQPILGHNTVFWYRQTMMQGLELLAYFRNRAPLDDSGMPKDRFSAEMPDATLATLKIQPSEPRDSAVYFCASGLTGGSYNEQFFGPGTRLTVL.

This clone was observed a handful of times. The chain employs TRBV6-5 and TRBJ2-7; D unclear. The germline CDR1 and CDR2 sequences are MNHEY and SVGAGI. Trimming stripped 4 bases from V and 6 bases from J, with 10 bases between. The CDR3 has 12 amino acids. CDR3 DNA: TGTGCCAGCAGTTCCGCGACACGCGAGCAGTACTTC. As protein: CASSSATREQYF.

V gene TRBV6-2 or TRBV6-3 combines with J gene TRBJ1-2, with D unclear. The V gene's germline CDR1 is MNHEY and CDR2 SVGEGT. This CDR3 region has 14 residues. The V end lost 0 bases, the J end lost 5 bases, and 10 bases lay between the germline ends. The CDR3 protein is CASSYSQIPYGYTF. DNA for the CDR3: TGTGCCAGCAGTTACTCCCAGATCCCATATGGCTACACCTTC.

The CDR3 DNA follows: TGTGCCAGCAGCTCAATCACAGTAGGAGGGTTCAGTCAGCCCCAGCATTTT. It translates to CASSSITVGGFSQPQHF. This chain uses TRBV7-2 with TRBJ1-5, with D unresolved. The CDR3 loop spans 17 amino acids. Deletions cut 4 bases from V and 6 bases from J, with 22 bases between. Germline CDR1 reads SGHTA; CDR2 reads FQGNSA.

V is TRBV3-1 (or the pseudogene TRBV3-2) and J is TRBJ2-2; 7 bases are a match to TRBD1. The CDR3 covers 16 residues. Trimming removed 4 bases from V and 1 base from J; junction bases left unmatched: 6. Germline V lookup: CDR1 LGHDT, CDR2 YNNKEL (reference sequence). The CDR3 region is CASSRAGTENTGELFF. CDR3 coding DNA: TGTGCCAGCAGCCGCGCCGGGACAGAGAACACCGGGGAGCTGTTTTTT.

The V and J genes are TRBV3-1 (or the pseudogene TRBV3-2) and TRBJ2-2; weak D call: TRBD1 (6 bases). This CDR3 has 16 amino acids. V dropped 1 base and J dropped 6 bases, with 15 bases sitting between them. Germline assignment: CDR1 LGHDT and CDR2 YNNKEL (reference sequence). The CDR3 loop is CASSQVQTGAAGELFF. DNA of the CDR3: TGTGCCAGCAGCCAAGTCCAGACAGGTGCGGCCGGGGAGCTGTTTTTT.

This chain links TRBV5-6 with TRBJ1-6, with D possibly being TRBD1 (5 bases). The V gene's germline CDR1 is SGHDT and CDR2 YYEEEE. Deletions cut 0 bases from V and 8 bases from J, with 9 bases between. The length of the CDR3 is 14 residues. CDR3 residues: CASSLGGGDSPLHF. The CDR3 DNA follows: TGTGCCAGCAGCTTGGGGGGAGGGGATTCACCCCTCCACTTT.

The chain combines TRBV5-6 with TRBJ2-1, with 9 bases identical to TRBD1. CDR3 length: 16 residues. In germline, CDR1 is SGHDT, CDR2 YYEEEE. V lost 4 bases and J lost 1; bases outside the gene matches: 6. The CDR3 DNA sequence: TGTGCCAGCAGCCTCGAGACAGGGGGGTCCTACAATGAGCAGTTCTTC. It encodes CASSLETGGSYNEQFF.

This chain links TRBV19 with TRBJ2-4; D remains unclear. Trimming took off 7 bases at V and 1 base at J, with 8 bases between the two ends. Germline values: CDR1 LNHDA, CDR2 SQIVND (reference sequence). This CDR3 has 13 amino acids. The chain's CDR3 is CASTSSAKNIQYF. In DNA, the CDR3 is TGTGCCAGTACGAGTTCTGCCAAAAACATTCAGTACTTC.

The sample holds a few counts of this clone. V gene TRBV27 combines with J gene TRBJ2-2; the match to TRBD2 covers 12 bases. V shed 2 bases and J 7 bases; nucleotides not matched to a gene: 14. The CDR3 is 19 residues long. Looked up from germline, CDR1 is MNHEY and CDR2 is SMNVEV (reference sequence). CDR3 in DNA: TGTGCCAGCAGTTTAATAACTCTAGCGGGAGGGCAAGCGAGCGGGGAGCTGTTTTTT. This gives the protein CASSLITLAGGQASGELFF.

This chain links TRBV6-1 with TRBJ1-4; 10 bases fit TRBD1. The CDR3 is made up of 17 amino acids. Germline V gene sequence: CDR1 MNHNS, CDR2 SASEGT. Germline trimming cut 4 bases from V and 6 bases from J; bases unmatched to any gene: 11. CDR3 sequence reads: CASSGGWTGTGDEKLFF. CDR3 DNA: TGTGCCAGCAGTGGGGGTTGGACCGGGACAGGGGATGAAAAACTGTTTTTT.

This clone has a single count. J is TRBJ2-4 and V is TRBV2; tentative D call: TRBD1 (6 bases). V was cut by 2 bases and J by 0 bases, with 17 bases left in between. CDR3 length: 18 amino acids. Germline-derived CDR1 and CDR2 are SNHLY and FYNNEI. This CDR3 reads CASSEIQGSFLAKNIQYF. CDR3 coding DNA: TGTGCCAGCAGTGAAATCCAGGGGAGTTTCCTAGCCAAAAACATTCAGTACTTC.

The V and J genes are TRBV7-3 and TRBJ2-1; 7 bases are a match to TRBD2. This CDR3 region has 14 residues. Germline trimming cut 4 bases from V and 6 bases from J; bases unmatched to any gene: 6. CDR1 and CDR2 from the germline V gene are SGHTA and FQGTGA. The CDR3 spells CASSSGLPSNEQFF. CDR3 nucleotides: TGTGCCAGCAGCTCGGGACTACCGTCCAATGAGCAGTTCTTC. The full variable domain, rest sourced from reference TRBV7-3 and TRBJ2-1, is GAGVSQTPSNKVTEKGKYVELRCDPISGHTALYWYRQSLGQGPEFLIYFQGTGAADDSGLPNDRFFAVRPEGSVSTLKIQRTERGDSAVYLCASSSGLPSNEQFFGPGTRLTVL.

The rearrangement joins TRBV11-2 to TRBJ2-1, with D unclear. CDR3 length: 17 residues. The ends were cut back, 3 bases at V and 2 bases at J, with 17 bases in the middle. The germline V gene has CDR1 SGHAT and CDR2 FQNNGV. In DNA, the CDR3 is TGTGCCAGCAGCTTCCGGAGAGTCCGGAAAACCTACAATGAGCAGTTCTTC. This encodes CASSFRRVRKTYNEQFF.

CDR3 DNA sequence: TGTGCCACGGGCTGGGGGAGGGCCACAGATACGCAGTATTTT. It yields the protein CATGWGRATDTQYF. The chain employs TRBV15 and TRBJ2-3; 7 bases match TRBD2. The CDR3 loop spans 14 amino acids. The V gene end was trimmed by 9 bases and the J gene end by 2 bases; junction bases not matched to a gene: 8. Germline assignment: CDR1 LNHNV and CDR2 YYDKDF (reference sequence).

The genes are TRBV5-8 and TRBJ2-1, with 13 bases identical to TRBD2. The CDR3 runs to 18 residues. Germline CDR1 is SGHTS and CDR2 is YDEGEE. V shed 4 bases, J shed 1 base, and the junction held 8 bases outside the gene matches. In DNA form, the CDR3 reads TGTGCCAGCAGCCGGCCAAGGACTAGCGGGAGATCCTACAATGAGCAGTTCTTC. It yields the protein CASSRPRTSGRSYNEQFF.